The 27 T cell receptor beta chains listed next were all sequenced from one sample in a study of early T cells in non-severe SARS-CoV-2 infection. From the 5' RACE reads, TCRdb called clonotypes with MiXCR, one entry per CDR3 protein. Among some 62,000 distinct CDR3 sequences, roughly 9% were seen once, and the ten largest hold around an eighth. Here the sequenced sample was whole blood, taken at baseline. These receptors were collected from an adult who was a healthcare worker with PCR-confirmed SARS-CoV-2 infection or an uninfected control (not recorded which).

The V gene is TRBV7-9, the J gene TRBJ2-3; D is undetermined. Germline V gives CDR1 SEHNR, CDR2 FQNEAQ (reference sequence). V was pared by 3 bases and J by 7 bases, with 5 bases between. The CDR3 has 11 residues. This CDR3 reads CASSLKNTQYF. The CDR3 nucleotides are TGTGCCAGCAGCTTGAAAAATACGCAGTATTTT.

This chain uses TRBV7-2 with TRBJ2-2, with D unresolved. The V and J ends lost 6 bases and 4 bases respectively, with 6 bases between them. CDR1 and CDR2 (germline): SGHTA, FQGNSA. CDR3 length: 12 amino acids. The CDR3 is CASRRITGELFF. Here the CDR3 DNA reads TGTGCCAGCAGACGTATCACCGGGGAGCTGTTTTTT. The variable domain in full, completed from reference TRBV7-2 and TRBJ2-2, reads GAGVSQSPSNKVTEKGKDVELRCDPISGHTALYWYRQSLGQGLEFLIYFQGNSAPDKSGLPSDRFSAERTGGSVSTLTIQRTQQEDSAVYLCASRRITGELFFGEGSRLTVL.

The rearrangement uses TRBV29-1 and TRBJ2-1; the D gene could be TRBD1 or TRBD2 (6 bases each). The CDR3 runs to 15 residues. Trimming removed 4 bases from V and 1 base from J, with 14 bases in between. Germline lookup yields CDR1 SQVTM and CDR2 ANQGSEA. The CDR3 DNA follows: TGCAGCGTTGCTAATCGGGGGACATCCTACAATGAGCAGTTCTTC. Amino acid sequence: CSVANRGTSYNEQFF.

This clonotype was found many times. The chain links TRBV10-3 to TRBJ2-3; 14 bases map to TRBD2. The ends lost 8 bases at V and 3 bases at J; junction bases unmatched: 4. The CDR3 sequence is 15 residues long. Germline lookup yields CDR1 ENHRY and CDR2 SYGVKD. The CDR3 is CAIGLAGGRTDTQYF. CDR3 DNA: TGTGCCATCGGACTAGCGGGAGGTCGAACAGATACGCAGTATTTT.

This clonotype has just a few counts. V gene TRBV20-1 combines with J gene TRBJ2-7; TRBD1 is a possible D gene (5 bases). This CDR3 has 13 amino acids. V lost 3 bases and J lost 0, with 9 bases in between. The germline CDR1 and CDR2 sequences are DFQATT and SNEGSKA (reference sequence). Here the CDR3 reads CSARGRASYEQYF. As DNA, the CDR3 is TGCAGTGCTAGGGGCAGGGCCTCCTACGAGCAGTACTTC.

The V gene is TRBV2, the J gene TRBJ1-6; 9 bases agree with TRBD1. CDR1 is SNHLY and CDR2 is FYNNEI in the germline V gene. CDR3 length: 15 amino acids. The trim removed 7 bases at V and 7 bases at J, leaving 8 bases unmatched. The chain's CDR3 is CASKTSGTGNSPLHF. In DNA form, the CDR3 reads TGTGCCAGCAAAACATCCGGGACAGGGAATTCACCCCTCCACTTT.

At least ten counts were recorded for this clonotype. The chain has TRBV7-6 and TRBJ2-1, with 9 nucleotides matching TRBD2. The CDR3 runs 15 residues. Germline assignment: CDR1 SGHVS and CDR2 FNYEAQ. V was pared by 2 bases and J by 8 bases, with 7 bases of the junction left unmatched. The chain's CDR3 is CASSLISGRSDEQFF. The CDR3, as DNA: TGTGCCAGCAGCTTAATCAGCGGGAGGTCAGATGAGCAGTTCTTC.

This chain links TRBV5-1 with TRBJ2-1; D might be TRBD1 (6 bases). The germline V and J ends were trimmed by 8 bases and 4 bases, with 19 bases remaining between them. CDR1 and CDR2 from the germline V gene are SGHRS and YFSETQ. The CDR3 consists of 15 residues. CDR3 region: CASNLVTGNYNEQFF. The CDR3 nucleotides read TGCGCCAGTAATCTCGTAACAGGGAATTACAATGAGCAGTTCTTC. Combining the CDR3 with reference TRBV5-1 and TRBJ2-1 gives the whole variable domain KAGVTQTPRYLIKTRGQQVTLSCSPISGHRSVSWYQQTPGQGLQFLFEYFSETQRNKGNFPGRFSGRQFSNSRSEMNVSTLELGDSALYLCASNLVTGNYNEQFFGPGTRLTVL.

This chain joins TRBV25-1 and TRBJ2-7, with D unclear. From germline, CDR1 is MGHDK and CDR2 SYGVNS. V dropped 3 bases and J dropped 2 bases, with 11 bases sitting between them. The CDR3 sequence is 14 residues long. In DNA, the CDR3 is TGTGCCAGCAGTGACCCTTTAAATCCCTACGAGCAGTACTTC. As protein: CASSDPLNPYEQYF.

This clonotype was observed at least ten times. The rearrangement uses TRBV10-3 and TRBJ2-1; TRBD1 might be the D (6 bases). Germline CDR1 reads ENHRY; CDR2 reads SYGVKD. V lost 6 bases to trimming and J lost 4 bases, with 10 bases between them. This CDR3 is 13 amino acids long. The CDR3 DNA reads TGTGCCATCAGATCCGGACAGTACAATGAGCAGTTCTTC. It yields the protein CAIRSGQYNEQFF.

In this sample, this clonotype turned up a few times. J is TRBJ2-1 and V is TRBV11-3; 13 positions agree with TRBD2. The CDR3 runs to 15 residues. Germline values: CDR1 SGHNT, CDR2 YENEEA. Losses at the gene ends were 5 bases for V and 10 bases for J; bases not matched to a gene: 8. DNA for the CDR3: TGTGCCAGCAGCCCCGGACTAGCGGGAGCCCCCGAGCAGTTCTTC. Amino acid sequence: CASSPGLAGAPEQFF.

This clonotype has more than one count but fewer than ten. The CDR3 DNA reads TGTGCCAGCAAAGGCAGTACCTACAATGAGCAGTTCTTC. It codes for CASKGSTYNEQFF. The V call is TRBV2, the J call TRBJ2-1; the D is unclear. CDR1 is SNHLY, CDR2 FYNNEI, per germline. This CDR3 region has 13 residues. Trimming stripped 7 bases from V and 2 bases from J, with 9 bases between.

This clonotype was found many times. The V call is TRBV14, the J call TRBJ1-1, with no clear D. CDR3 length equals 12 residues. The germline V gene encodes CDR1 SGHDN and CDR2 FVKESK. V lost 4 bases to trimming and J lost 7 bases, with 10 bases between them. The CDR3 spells CASSRWENEAFF. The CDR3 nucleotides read TGTGCCAGCAGCCGCTGGGAGAATGAAGCTTTCTTT.

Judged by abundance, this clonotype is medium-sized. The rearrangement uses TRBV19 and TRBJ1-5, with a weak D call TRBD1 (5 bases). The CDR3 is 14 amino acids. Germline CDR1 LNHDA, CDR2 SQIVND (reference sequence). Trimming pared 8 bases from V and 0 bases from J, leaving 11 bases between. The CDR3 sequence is CASDTRDSNQPQHF. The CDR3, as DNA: TGTGCCAGTGATACCAGGGATAGCAATCAGCCCCAGCATTTT. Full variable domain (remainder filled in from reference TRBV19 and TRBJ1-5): DGGITQSPKYLFRKEGQNVTLSCEQNLNHDAMYWYRQDPGQGLRLIYYSQIVNDFQKGDIAEGYSVSREKKESFPLTVTSAQKNPTAFYLCASDTRDSNQPQHFGDGTRLSIL.

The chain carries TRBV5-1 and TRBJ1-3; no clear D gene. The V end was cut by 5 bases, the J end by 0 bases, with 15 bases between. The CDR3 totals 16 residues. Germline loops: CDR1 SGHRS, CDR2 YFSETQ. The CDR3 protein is CASRNGPGVSGNTIYF. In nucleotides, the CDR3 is TGCGCCAGCAGGAATGGACCTGGGGTCTCTGGAAACACCATATATTTT.

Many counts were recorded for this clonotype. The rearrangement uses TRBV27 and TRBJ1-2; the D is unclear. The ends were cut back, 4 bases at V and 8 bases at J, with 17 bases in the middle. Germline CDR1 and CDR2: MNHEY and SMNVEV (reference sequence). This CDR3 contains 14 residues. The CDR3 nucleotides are TGTGCCAGCAGTTCTACTCAGCGCCTTCGAGGCTACACCTTC. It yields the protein CASSSTQRLRGYTF.

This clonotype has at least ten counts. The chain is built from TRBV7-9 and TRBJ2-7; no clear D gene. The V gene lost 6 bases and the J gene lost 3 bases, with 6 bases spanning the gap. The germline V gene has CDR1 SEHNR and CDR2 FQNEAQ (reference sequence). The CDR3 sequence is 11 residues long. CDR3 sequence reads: CASRSLYEQYF. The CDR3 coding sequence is TGTGCCAGCAGAAGCCTCTACGAGCAGTACTTC.

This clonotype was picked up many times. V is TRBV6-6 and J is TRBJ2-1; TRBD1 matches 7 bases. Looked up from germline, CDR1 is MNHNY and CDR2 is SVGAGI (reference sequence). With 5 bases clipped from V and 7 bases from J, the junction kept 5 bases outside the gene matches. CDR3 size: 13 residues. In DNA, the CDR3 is TGTGCCAGCAGTCTCCCAGGGGGTAATGAGCAGTTCTTC. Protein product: CASSLPGGNEQFF.

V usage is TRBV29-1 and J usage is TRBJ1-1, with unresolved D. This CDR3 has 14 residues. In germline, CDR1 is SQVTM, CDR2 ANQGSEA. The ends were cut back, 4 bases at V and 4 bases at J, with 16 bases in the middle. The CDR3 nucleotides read TGCAGCGTTGTAGTCGGGAATTCCGGCACTGAAGCTTTCTTT. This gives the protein CSVVVGNSGTEAFF.

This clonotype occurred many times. The CDR3 is CASSHGTGGSYGYTF. The DNA for the CDR3 is TGCGCCAGCAGCCACGGGACAGGAGGGAGCTATGGCTACACCTTC. V is TRBV4-3 and J is TRBJ1-2, with 8 bases aligning to TRBD1. Germline values: CDR1 LGHNA, CDR2 YSLEER. The length of the CDR3 is 15 residues. Trimming cost V 3 bases and J 4 bases; bases outside gene matches: 7.

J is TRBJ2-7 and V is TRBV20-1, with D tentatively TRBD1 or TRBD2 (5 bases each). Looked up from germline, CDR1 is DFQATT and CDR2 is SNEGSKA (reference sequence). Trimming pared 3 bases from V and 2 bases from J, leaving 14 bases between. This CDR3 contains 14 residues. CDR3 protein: CSARSHQGAYEQYF. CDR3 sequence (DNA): TGCAGTGCTAGGTCCCACCAGGGAGCCTACGAGCAGTACTTC.

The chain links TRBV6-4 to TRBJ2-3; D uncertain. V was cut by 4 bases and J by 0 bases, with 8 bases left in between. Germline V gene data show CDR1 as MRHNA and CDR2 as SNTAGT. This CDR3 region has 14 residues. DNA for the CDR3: TGTGCCAGCAGTGTCAGTCCGAGCACAGATACGCAGTATTTT. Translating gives CASSVSPSTDTQYF.

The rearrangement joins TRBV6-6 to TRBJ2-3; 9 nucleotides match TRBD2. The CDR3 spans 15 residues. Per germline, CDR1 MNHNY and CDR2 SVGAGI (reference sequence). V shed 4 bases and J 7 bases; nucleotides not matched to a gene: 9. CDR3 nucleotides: TGTGCCAGCAGTTCTCAAAGCGGGGGGCTCAATACGCAGTATTTT. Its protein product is CASSSQSGGLNTQYF.

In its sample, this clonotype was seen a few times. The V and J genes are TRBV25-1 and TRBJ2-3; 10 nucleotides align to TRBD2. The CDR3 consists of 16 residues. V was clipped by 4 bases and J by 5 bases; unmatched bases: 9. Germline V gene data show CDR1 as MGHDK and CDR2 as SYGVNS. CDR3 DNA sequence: TGTGCCAGCAGTGTACTAGCGGGAAGGGTAGGAGATACGCAGTATTTT. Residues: CASSVLAGRVGDTQYF. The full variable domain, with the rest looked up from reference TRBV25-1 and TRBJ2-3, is EADIYQTPRYLVIGTGKKITLECSQTMGHDKMYWYQQDPGMELHLIHYSYGVNSTEKGDLSSESTVSRIRTEHFPLTLESARPSHTSQYLCASSVLAGRVGDTQYFGPGTRLTVL.

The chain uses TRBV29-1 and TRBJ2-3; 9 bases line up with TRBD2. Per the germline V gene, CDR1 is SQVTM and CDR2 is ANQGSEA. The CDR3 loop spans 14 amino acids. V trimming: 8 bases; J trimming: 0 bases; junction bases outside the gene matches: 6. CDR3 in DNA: TGCAGCACTTTGACTAGCGGTAGCACAGATACGCAGTATTTT. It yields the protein CSTLTSGSTDTQYF.

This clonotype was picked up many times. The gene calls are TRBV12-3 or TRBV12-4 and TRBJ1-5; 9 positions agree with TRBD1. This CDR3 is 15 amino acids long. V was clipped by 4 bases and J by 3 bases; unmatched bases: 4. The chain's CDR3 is CASSSRTGDNQPQHF. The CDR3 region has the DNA TGTGCCAGCAGTTCCCGGACAGGGGACAATCAGCCCCAGCATTTT.

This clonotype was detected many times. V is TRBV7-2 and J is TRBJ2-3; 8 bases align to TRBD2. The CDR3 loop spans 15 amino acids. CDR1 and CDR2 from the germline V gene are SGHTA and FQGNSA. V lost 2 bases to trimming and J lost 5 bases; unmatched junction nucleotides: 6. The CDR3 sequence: CASSLSGSVVDTQYF. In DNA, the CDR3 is TGTGCCAGCAGCTTAAGCGGGAGTGTTGTAGATACGCAGTATTTT.